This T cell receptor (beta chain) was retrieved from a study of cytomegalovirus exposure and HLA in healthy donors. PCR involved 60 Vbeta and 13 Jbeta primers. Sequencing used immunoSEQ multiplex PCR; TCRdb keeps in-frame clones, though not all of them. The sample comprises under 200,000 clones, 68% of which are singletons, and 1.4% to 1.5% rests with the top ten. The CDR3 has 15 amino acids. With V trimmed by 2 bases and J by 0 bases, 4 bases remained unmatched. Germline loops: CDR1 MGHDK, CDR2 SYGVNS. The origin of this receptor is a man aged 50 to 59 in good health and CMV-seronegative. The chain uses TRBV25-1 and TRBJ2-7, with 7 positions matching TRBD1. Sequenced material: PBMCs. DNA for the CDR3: TGTGCCAGCAGTGAAGGGGACAGTAGCTCCTACGAGCAGTACTTC. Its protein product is CASSEGDSSSYEQYF.